This is a list of T cell receptor beta chains from one sample in a study of molecular identifiers for immune sequencing clone quantification. TCRdb re-analysed the PCR reads in MiXCR, keeping a single row per CDR3 protein. The sample includes 75,000 to 95,000 distinct CDR3 sequences, 20% to 25% seen only once; the top ten take 0.6% to 0.9%. Sequenced input: naive CD8+ T cells from blood, with Jurkat cell RNA spiked in. The receptor set was obtained from a human donor in good health. Some libraries in this study had Jurkat cell RNA spiked in. Each CDR3 is given with its conserved first and last residue. A D gene is named only where the DNA matches it firmly. Size is omitted from some rows. Given values are once, few, many or a class for expanded clones.

d_call	clone_size	j_call	v_call	cdr3_nt	cdr3_aa
NA	many	TRBJ2-5	TRBV7-6	TGTGCCAGCAGCCATAACCCGGGACCCCAAGAGACCCAGTACTTC	CASSHNPGPQETQYF
NA	many	TRBJ1-1	TRBV7-9	TGTGCCAGCAGCCCCGGAAGTTACACTGAAGCTTTCTTT	CASSPGSYTEAFF
TRBD1	many	TRBJ2-7	TRBV28	TGTGCCAGCATGACGGGGACAGGGGGCCTAGAGCACCGCTCCTACGAGCAGTACTTC	CASMTGTGGLEHRSYEQYF
TRBD1	many	TRBJ1-5	TRBV5-1	TGCGCCAGCCTTCGGGCGGGGGTCAGGGGGCGGATTGGCAATCAGCCCCAGCATTTT	CASLRAGVRGRIGNQPQHF
TRBD1	NA	TRBJ2-7	TRBV11-3	TGTGCCAGCAGCACGGGACAGGAGGCGGACGAGCAGTACTTC	CASSTGQEADEQYF
TRBD1	many	TRBJ2-7	TRBV7-9	TGTGCCAGCAGCTCAGGACAGGGGCGCGAGCAGTACTTC	CASSSGQGREQYF
TRBD2	NA	TRBJ2-3	TRBV5-4	TGTGCCAGCAGAGGACTAGCGGGGGGGCAAGCCCCAGATACGCAGTATTTT	CASRGLAGGQAPDTQYF
TRBD2	NA	TRBJ2-1	TRBV4-3	TGCGCCAGCAGCCAAGAAAGGGCTAGCGGGAGCTCCTACAATGAGCAGTTCTTC	CASSQERASGSSYNEQFF
NA	NA	TRBJ2-3	TRBV12-3/TRBV12-4	TGTGCCAGCAGTTTAGCCCTAGGAATCACAGATACGCAGTATTTT	CASSLALGITDTQYF
NA	many	TRBJ2-7	TRBV29-1	TGCAGCGTCGGTAGCGGCTACGAGCAGTACTTC	CSVGSGYEQYF
NA	few	TRBJ2-2	TRBV5-6	TGTGCCAGCAGCTTGGGAAGCGTCGGGGAGCTGTTTTTT	CASSLGSVGELFF
NA	many	TRBJ1-5	TRBV28	TGTGCCAGTACTGAACCCATTCCCAGTCATAGCAATCAGCCCCAGCATTTT	CASTEPIPSHSNQPQHF
NA	few	TRBJ2-1	TRBV11-2	TGTGCCAGCAGTACGGAAAGCTCCTACAATGAGCAGTTCTTC	CASSTESSYNEQFF
NA	NA	TRBJ2-3	TRBV30	TGTGCCTGGAGTGTACTTGTGGGGTCCCGCACAGATACGCAGTATTTT	CAWSVLVGSRTDTQYF
TRBD1	many	TRBJ1-5	TRBV6-1	TGTGCCAGCAGTTACAGGGGAGATGGCAATCAGCCCCAGCATTTT	CASSYRGDGNQPQHF
NA	NA	TRBJ2-3	TRBV10-3	TGTGCCATCAGTGCACGGGACTCGAGCACAGGTACGCAGTATTTT	CAISARDSSTGTQYF
NA	NA	TRBJ2-7	TRBV7-9	TGTGCCAGCAGCCAAGTGGAGGGCGAGCAGTACTTC	CASSQVEGEQYF
TRBD2	few	TRBJ2-7	TRBV2	TGTGCCAGCTGCGACGGGGGGGCTTATGAGCAGTACTTC	CASCDGGAYEQYF
NA	NA	TRBJ1-3	TRBV13	TGTGCCGGCAGCCCGATGTCGAACACCATATATTTT	CAGSPMSNTIYF
NA	NA	TRBJ1-3	TRBV7-9	TGTGCCAGCCGCTTAGGAAGTGACACCATATATTTT	CASRLGSDTIYF
NA	many	TRBJ2-3	TRBV13	TGTGCCAGCAGCTTCTCTACAGGAGACCCGTCAGATACGCAGTATTTT	CASSFSTGDPSDTQYF
NA	few	TRBJ1-1	TRBV11-2	TGTGCCAGCAGCTTAGATGCGTATGTGGGCACTGAAGCTTTCTTT	CASSLDAYVGTEAFF
NA	many	TRBJ2-3	TRBV11-2	TGTGCCAGCAGAGGCGGGGGCTACACAGATACGCAGTATTTT	CASRGGGYTDTQYF
NA	many	TRBJ1-4	TRBV6-1	TGTGCCAGCAGTGAAGTTTCCAGGATGAGTGAAAAACTGTTTTTT	CASSEVSRMSEKLFF